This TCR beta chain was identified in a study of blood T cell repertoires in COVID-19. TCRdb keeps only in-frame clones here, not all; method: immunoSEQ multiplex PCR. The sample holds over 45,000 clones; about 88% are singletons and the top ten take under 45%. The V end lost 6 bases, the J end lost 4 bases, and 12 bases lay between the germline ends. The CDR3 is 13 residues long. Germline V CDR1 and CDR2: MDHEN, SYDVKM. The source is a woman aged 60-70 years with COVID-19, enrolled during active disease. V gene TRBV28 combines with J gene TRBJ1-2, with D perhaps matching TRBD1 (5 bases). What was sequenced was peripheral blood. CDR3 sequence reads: CASSLGGLYGYTF. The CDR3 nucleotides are TGTGCCAGCAGCCTCGGGGGTCTCTATGGCTACACCTTC.